This T cell receptor (beta chain) is drawn from a study of breast tumors, draining lymph nodes, adjacent tissues. Whole-study results and caveats: That most tumor T cells come from lymph nodes remained unproven. Tumor and nontumor repertoires were significantly more similar in luminal-like than in basal-like breast cancer.

The CDR3 length is 17 residues. V shed 1 base, J shed 5 bases, and the junction held 5 bases outside the gene matches. Germline V gene sequence: CDR1 LNHDA, CDR2 SQIVND (reference sequence). TCRdb independently ran MiXCR on the multiplex PCR reads; one entry per CDR3 protein. The top ten hold around 30% of the sample, which has approximately 14,000 distinct CDR3 sequences, 55% seen once. Details on this clonotype: Its antigen is not known.

This clonotype originated in a female donor with breast cancer. Some clones in this sample may be carry-over from other donors' samples. What was sequenced was tumor-adjacent breast tissue. The J gene is TRBJ1-6, the V gene TRBV19; TRBD1 agrees at 10 bases. The CDR3 sequence: CASSIAGTGVNNSPLHF. DNA of the CDR3: TGTGCCAGTAGTATAGCTGGGACAGGGGTCAATAATTCACCCCTCCACTTT.